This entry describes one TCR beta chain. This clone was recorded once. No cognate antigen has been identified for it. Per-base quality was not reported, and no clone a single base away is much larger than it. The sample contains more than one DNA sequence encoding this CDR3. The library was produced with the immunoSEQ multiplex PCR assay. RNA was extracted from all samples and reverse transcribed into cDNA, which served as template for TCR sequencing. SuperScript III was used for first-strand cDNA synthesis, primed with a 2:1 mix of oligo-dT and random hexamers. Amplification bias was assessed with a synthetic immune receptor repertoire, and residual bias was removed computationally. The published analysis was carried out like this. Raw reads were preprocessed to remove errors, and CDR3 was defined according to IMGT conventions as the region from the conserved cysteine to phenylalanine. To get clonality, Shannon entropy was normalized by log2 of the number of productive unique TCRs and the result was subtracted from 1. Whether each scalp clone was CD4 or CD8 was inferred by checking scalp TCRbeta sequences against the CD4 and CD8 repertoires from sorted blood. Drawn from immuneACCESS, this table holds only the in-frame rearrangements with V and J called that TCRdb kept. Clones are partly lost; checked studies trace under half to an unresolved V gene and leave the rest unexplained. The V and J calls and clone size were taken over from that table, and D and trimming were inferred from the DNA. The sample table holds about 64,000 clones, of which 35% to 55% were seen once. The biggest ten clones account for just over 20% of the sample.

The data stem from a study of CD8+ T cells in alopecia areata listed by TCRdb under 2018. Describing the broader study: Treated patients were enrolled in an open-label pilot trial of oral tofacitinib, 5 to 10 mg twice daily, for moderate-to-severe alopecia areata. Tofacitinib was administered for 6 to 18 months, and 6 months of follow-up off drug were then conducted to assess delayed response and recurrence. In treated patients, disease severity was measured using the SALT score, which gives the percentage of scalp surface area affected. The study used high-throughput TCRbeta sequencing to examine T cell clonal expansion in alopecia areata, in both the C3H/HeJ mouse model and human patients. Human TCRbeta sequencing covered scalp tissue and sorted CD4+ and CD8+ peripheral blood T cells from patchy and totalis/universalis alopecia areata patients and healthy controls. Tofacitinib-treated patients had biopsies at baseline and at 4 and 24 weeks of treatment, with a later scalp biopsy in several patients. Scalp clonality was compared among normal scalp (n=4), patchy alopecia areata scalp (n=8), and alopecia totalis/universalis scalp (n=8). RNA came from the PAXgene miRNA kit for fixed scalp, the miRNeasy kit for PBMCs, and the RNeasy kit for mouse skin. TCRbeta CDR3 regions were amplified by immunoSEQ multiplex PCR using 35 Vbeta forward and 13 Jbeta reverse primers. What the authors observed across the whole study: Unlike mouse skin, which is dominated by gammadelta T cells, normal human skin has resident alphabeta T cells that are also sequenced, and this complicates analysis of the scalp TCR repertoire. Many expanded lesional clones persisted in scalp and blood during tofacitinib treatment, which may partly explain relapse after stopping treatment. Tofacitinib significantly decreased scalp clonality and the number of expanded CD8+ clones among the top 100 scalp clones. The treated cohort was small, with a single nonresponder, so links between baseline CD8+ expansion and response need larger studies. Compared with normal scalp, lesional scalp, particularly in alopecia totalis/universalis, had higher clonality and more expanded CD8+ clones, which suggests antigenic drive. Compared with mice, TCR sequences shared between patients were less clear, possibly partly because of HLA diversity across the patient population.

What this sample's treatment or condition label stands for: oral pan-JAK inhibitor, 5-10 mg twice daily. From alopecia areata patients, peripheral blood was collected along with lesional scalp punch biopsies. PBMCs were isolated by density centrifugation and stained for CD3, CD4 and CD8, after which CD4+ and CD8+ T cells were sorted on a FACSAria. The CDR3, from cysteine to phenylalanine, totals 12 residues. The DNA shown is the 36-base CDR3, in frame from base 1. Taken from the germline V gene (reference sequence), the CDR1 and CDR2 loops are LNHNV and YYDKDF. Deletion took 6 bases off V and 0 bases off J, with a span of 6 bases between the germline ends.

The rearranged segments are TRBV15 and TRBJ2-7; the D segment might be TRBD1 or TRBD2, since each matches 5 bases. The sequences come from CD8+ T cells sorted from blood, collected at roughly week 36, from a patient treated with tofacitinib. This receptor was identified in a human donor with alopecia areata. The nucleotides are TGTGCCACCAGGGGGGACTCCTACGAGCAGTACTTC. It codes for CATRGDSYEQYF.